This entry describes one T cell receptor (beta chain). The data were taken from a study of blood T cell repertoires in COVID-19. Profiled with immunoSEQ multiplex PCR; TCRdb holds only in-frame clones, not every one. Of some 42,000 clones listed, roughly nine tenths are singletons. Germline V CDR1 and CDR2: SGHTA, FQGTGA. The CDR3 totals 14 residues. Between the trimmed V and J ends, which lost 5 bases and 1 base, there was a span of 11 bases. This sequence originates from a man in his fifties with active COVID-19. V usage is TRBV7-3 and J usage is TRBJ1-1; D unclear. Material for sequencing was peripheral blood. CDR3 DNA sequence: TGTGCCAGCAGCACCGGGTCACGGAACACTGAAGCTTTCTTT. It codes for CASSTGSRNTEAFF.